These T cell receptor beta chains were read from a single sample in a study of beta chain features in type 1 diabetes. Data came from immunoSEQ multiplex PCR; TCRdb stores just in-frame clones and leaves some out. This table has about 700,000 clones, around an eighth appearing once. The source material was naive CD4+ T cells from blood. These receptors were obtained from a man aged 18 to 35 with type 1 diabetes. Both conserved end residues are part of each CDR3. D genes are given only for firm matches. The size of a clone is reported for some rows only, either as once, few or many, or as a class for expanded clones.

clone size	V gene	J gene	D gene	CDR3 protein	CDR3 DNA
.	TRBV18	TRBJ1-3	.	CASSPYRAGSGNTIYF	TGTGCCAGCTCCCCATACAGGGCAGGCTCTGGAAACACCATATATTTT
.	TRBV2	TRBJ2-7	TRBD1	CASRKDRSSSYEQYF	TGTGCCAGCAGGAAGGACAGGAGTAGCTCCTACGAGCAGTACTTC
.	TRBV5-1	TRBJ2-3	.	CASSLEWGVTDTQYF	TGCGCCAGCAGCTTGGAGTGGGGGGTCACAGATACGCAGTATTTT
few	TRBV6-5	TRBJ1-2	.	CASSRSSPKSSGYTF	TGTGCCAGCAGTAGATCGTCGCCTAAATCGTCGGGCTACACCTTC
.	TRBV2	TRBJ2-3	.	CASSEASTDTQYF	TGTGCCAGCAGTGAAGCCTCCACAGATACGCAGTATTTT
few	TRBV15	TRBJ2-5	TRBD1	CATSRDSGGRETQYF	TGTGCCACCAGCAGAGATTCAGGGGGCAGAGAGACCCAGTACTTC
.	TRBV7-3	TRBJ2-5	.	CALGGSQETQYF	TGTGCTCTCGGCGGTTCCCAAGAGACCCAGTACTTC
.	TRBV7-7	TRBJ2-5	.	CASSTGGVSGETQYF	TGTGCCAGCAGCACAGGGGGGGTATCCGGAGAGACCCAGTACTTC
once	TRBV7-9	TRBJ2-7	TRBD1	CASRLGQGLLEQYF	TGTGCCAGCAGGCTCGGACAGGGCCTATTAGAGCAGTACTTC
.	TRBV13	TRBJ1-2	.	CASRPKGPNYGYTF	TGTGCCAGCAGACCAAAGGGACCTAACTATGGCTACACCTTC
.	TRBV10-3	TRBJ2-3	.	CAISESPHGDTQYF	TGTGCCATCAGTGAGTCTCCACACGGAGATACGCAGTATTTT
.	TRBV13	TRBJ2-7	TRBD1	CASSPGTGGWNEQYF	TGTGCCAGCAGCCCTGGGACAGGGGGATGGAACGAGCAGTACTTC
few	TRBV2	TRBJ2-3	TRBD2	CAGVRTRGPTDTQYF	TGTGCCGGCGTTCGGACTAGAGGGCCCACAGATACGCAGTATTTT
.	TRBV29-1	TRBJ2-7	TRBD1	CSAAGQGDYEQYF	TGCAGCGCCGCGGGACAGGGGGACTACGAGCAGTACTTC
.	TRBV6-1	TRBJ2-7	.	CASSPLVRVYEQYF	TGTGCCAGCAGCCCCCTGGTCAGGGTGTACGAGCAGTACTTC
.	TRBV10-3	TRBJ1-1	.	CAISASDNTEAFF	TGTGCCATCAGTGCCTCTGATAACACTGAAGCTTTCTTT
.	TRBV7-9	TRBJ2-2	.	CASRRPGLQYHTGELFF	TGTGCCAGCAGGCGCCCGGGGCTTCAATACCACACCGGGGAGCTGTTTTTT
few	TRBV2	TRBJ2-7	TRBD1	CASRRGQAADEQYF	TGTGCCAGCAGACGCGGACAGGCAGCGGACGAGCAGTACTTC
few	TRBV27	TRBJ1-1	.	CASGSGGALSEAFF	TGTGCCAGCGGCTCCGGGGGGGCCCTCTCTGAAGCTTTCTTT
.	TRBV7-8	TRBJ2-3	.	CASSWAGFGTDTQYF	TGTGCCAGCAGCTGGGCGGGGTTTGGCACAGATACGCAGTATTTT
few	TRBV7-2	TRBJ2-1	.	CASSFSRLNNEQFF	TGTGCCAGCAGCTTTAGTCGGTTAAACAATGAGCAGTTCTTC
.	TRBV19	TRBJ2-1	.	CASSPGQVGSYNEQFF	TGTGCCAGTAGCCCGGGACAAGTTGGGTCCTACAATGAGCAGTTCTTC
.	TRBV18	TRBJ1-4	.	CASSPGATNEKLFF	TGTGCCAGCTCACCAGGGGCAACTAATGAAAAACTGTTTTTT
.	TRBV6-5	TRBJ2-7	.	CASSSDQRGSYEQYF	TGTGCCAGCAGTTCAGACCAACGCGGCTCCTACGAGCAGTACTTC
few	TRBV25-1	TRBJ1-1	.	CASSEWGDGTEAFF	TGTGCCAGCAGTGAATGGGGGGATGGGACTGAAGCTTTCTTT
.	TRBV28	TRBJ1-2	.	CASSSDGNYGYTF	TGTGCCAGCAGCAGCGACGGCAACTATGGCTACACCTTC
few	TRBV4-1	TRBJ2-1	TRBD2	CASSLGTSGGAVYEQFF	TGCGCCAGCAGCCTCGGGACTAGCGGGGGGGCCGTCTATGAGCAGTTCTTC
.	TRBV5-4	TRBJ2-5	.	CASSPTRSFQETQYF	TGTGCCAGCAGCCCGACCCGGTCGTTTCAAGAGACCCAGTACTTC
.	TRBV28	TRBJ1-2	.	CASSPPLGVSYGYTF	TGTGCCAGCAGTCCCCCCTTGGGGGTGAGCTATGGCTACACCTTC
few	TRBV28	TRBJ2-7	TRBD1	CASSSTGTYEQYF	TGTGCCAGCAGTTCGACAGGGACCTACGAGCAGTACTTC
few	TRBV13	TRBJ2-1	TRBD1	CASSLASGTGFVHEQFF	TGTGCCAGCAGCCTCGCCTCCGGGACAGGGTTCGTCCATGAGCAGTTCTTC
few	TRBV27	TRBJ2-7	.	CASSPVGGTYEQYF	TGTGCCAGCAGTCCCGTGGGGGGAACCTACGAGCAGTACTTC
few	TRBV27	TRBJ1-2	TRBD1	CASSSLGQGNYGYTF	TGTGCCAGCAGTTCCCTGGGACAGGGGAACTATGGCTACACCTTC
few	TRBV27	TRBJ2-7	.	CASSFAQYYEQYF	TGTGCCAGCAGTTTTGCCCAGTACTACGAGCAGTACTTC
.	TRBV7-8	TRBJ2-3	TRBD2	CASSLARTSGGALDTQYF	TGTGCCAGCAGCTTAGCCCGGACTAGCGGGGGGGCCCTGGATACGCAGTATTTT
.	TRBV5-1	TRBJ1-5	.	CASSLQPSNQPQHF	TGCGCCAGCAGCTTACAGCCAAGCAATCAGCCCCAGCATTTT
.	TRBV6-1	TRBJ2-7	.	CASKQVYEQYF	TGTGCCAGCAAACAAGTCTACGAGCAGTACTTC
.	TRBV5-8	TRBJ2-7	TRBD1	CASSLEGQGVEQYF	TGTGCCAGCAGCTTAGAAGGACAGGGAGTCGAGCAGTACTTC
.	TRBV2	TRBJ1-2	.	CASSERQGYGYTF	TGTGCCAGCAGTGAAAGGCAGGGCTATGGCTACACCTTC
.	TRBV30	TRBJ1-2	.	CAWSVLASRAGYTF	TGTGCCTGGAGTGTTTTGGCCTCCCGAGCGGGCTACACCTTC
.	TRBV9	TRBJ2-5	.	CASSGPAGSFETQYF	TGTGCCAGCAGCGGGCCGGCGGGGAGTTTTGAGACCCAGTACTTC